The 17 T cell receptor beta chains below come from one sample, sequenced in a study of CD8+ T cells in alopecia areata. Treatment denoted: oral pan-JAK inhibitor, 5-10 mg twice daily. cDNA reverse transcribed from extracted RNA served as the sequencing template. Libraries were prepared by immunoSEQ multiplex PCR; TCRdb keeps only in-frame clonotypes and omits some of them. Of about 180,000 clones in the sample, 53% are singletons; the top ten hold less than 14%. The specimen was CD8+ T cells sorted from blood, collected at week 24, from a patient treated with tofacitinib. The receptors derive from a human donor with alopecia areata.

The gene calls are TRBV10-3 and TRBJ2-7; D ambiguous. V was trimmed by 0 bases and J by 0 bases, leaving 12 bases between them. Germline-derived CDR1 and CDR2 are ENHRY and SYGVKD. The CDR3 is made up of 16 amino acids. The CDR3 nucleotides read TGTGCCATCAGTGAGTCTAGCAGCCGGGTCTCCTACGAGCAGTACTTC. It translates to CAISESSSRVSYEQYF.

This sequence joins TRBV29-1 and TRBJ1-1, with D tentatively TRBD1 (5 bases). Trimming stripped 3 bases from V and 6 bases from J, with 8 bases between. The CDR3 consists of 11 residues. Germline CDR1 is SQVTM and CDR2 is ANQGSEA. CDR3 region: CSVDQGSEAFF. In nucleotides, the CDR3 is TGCAGCGTTGACCAGGGCTCTGAAGCTTTCTTT.

The chain links TRBV23-1 to TRBJ2-3, with D hard to call. TRBV23-1 falls under the ORF class, with uncertain function. CDR3 length equals 12 residues. V lost 6 bases and J lost 5, with 9 bases in between. The CDR3 coding sequence is TGCGCCAGCAGGGATTGGGGAGATACGCAGTATTTT. The encoded protein is CASRDWGDTQYF.

This clone has a handful of counts. The V gene is TRBV7-9, the J gene TRBJ2-1; TRBD1 or TRBD2 may be the D gene (5 bases each). This CDR3 spans 17 amino acids. Per the germline V gene, CDR1 is SEHNR and CDR2 is FQNEAQ (reference sequence). Trimming stripped 5 bases from V and 4 bases from J, with 21 bases between. CDR3 protein: CASSPLRTLEGYNEQFF. The CDR3 coding sequence is TGTGCCAGCAGCCCGCTACGGACGCTCGAGGGGTACAATGAGCAGTTCTTC.

This clone was seen a few times. V is TRBV19 and J is TRBJ2-1, with 11 bases matching TRBD2. V trimming: 5 bases; J trimming: 8 bases; junction bases outside the gene matches: 8. CDR1 and CDR2 (germline): LNHDA, SQIVND (reference sequence). This CDR3 contains 15 residues. The CDR3 loop is CASSASGGIFDEQFF. The CDR3 DNA reads TGTGCCAGTAGTGCTAGCGGGGGGATCTTCGATGAGCAGTTCTTC.

This chain links TRBV2 with TRBJ1-4; maybe TRBD1 (6 bases). Germline V gives CDR1 SNHLY, CDR2 FYNNEI. The V end was cut by 6 bases, the J end by 0 bases, with 11 bases between. The CDR3 extends over 15 amino acids. CDR3 nucleotide sequence: TGTGCCAGCAGAGCTACAGGGTCAACTAATGAAAAACTGTTTTTT. Translation: CASRATGSTNEKLFF.

A few counts support this clone. The V and J genes are TRBV12-5 and TRBJ2-1, with 10 bases matching TRBD2. The CDR3 extends over 15 amino acids. Unmatched junction bases numbered 2, after V lost 0 bases and J lost 6 bases. CDR1 is LGHNT and CDR2 is FRNRAP in the germline V gene. The CDR3 region has the DNA TGTGCTAGTGGTTTGGTGGGACTAGCGCTCAATGAGCAGTTCTTC. Translation: CASGLVGLALNEQFF.

The V call is TRBV25-1, the J call TRBJ2-7; D is perhaps TRBD1 or TRBD2 (5 bases each). The germline gives CDR1 MGHDK, CDR2 SYGVNS. Trimming left V 1 base short and J 5 bases short, with 12 bases between. The CDR3 extends over 14 amino acids. The CDR3 is CASSEFGGMDEQYF. The CDR3 bases are TGTGCCAGCAGTGAATTTGGGGGTATGGACGAGCAGTACTTC.

This chain links TRBV29-1 with TRBJ1-1; D not resolved. The CDR3 length is 10 residues. V shed 5 bases and J shed 5 bases, with 6 bases lying between them. CDR1 is SQVTM, CDR2 ANQGSEA, per germline. The CDR3 here is CSVTRTEAFF. CDR3 nucleotides: TGCAGCGTTACGAGGACTGAAGCTTTCTTT.

This clone was observed a handful of times. The chain uses TRBV4-3 and TRBJ2-3; TRBD1 might be the D (6 bases). Germline loops: CDR1 LGHNA, CDR2 YSLEER. Trimming pared 5 bases from V and 2 bases from J, leaving 17 bases between. The CDR3 is 16 amino acids. The CDR3 loop reads CASSFSGTPFTDTQYF. As DNA, the CDR3 is TGCGCCAGCAGCTTTTCCGGGACACCCTTCACAGATACGCAGTATTTT.

The chain links TRBV13 to TRBJ1-4; D is unresolved. Germline V gene data show CDR1 as PRHDT and CDR2 as FYEKMQ (reference sequence). With 1 base removed from V and 5 bases from J, the gap between germline ends came to 8 bases. This CDR3 spans 14 amino acids. CDR3 nucleotide sequence: TGTGCCAGCAGCTTAGTGGGTCCCAATGAAAAACTGTTTTTT. Translated: CASSLVGPNEKLFF.

The rearrangement uses TRBV4-3 and TRBJ2-7; 7 nucleotides agree with TRBD1. V shed 5 bases, J shed 3 bases, and the junction held 7 bases outside the gene matches. Germline V CDR1 and CDR2: LGHNA, YSLEER. There are 14 residues in the CDR3. The CDR3 sequence is CASSLHRGNYEQYF. The DNA for the CDR3 is TGCGCCAGCAGCTTACACAGGGGAAACTACGAGCAGTACTTC.

The genes are TRBV7-2 and TRBJ2-5, with D possibly being TRBD2 (5 bases). CDR1 is SGHTA, CDR2 FQGNSA, per germline. This CDR3 contains 15 residues. V lost 1 base, J lost 5 bases, and 14 bases lay in between. The CDR3 sequence: CASSLEDGDYETQYF. CDR3 bases: TGTGCCAGCAGCTTAGAAGACGGCGACTACGAGACCCAGTACTTC.

The V and J genes are TRBV5-6 and TRBJ1-2; 10 positions agree with TRBD1. This CDR3 contains 15 residues. Losses at the gene ends were 4 bases for V and 4 bases for J; bases not matched to a gene: 7. Germline V gives CDR1 SGHDT, CDR2 YYEEEE. The CDR3 DNA is TGTGCCAGCAGCCTGGGACAGGGGACATTCTATGGCTACACCTTC. It yields the protein CASSLGQGTFYGYTF.

V is TRBV6-5 and J is TRBJ1-2, with D possibly matching TRBD1 (5 bases). The CDR3 is made up of 12 amino acids. V dropped 9 bases and J dropped 7 bases, with 15 bases sitting between them. Germline CDR1 is MNHEY and CDR2 is SVGAGI. As DNA, the CDR3 is TGTGCCAGGTCGGACAACCGCTTTGGCTACACCTTC. Its protein product is CARSDNRFGYTF.

The V gene is TRBV11-1, the J gene TRBJ2-1; 8 bases are shared with TRBD2. The V gene's germline CDR1 is SGHAT and CDR2 FQDESV (reference sequence). V was pared by 5 bases and J by 7 bases, with 10 bases of the junction left unmatched. The CDR3 has 15 amino acids. The chain's CDR3 is CASSTRGEVVNEQFF. The CDR3 nucleotides are TGTGCCAGCAGCACGCGGGGGGAAGTCGTGAATGAGCAGTTCTTC.

This clone was counted between two and nine times. The chain recombines TRBV30 with TRBJ2-7, with D perhaps given as TRBD1 or TRBD2 (5 bases each). CDR1 and CDR2 (germline): GTSNPN, SVGIG (reference sequence). V was clipped by 6 bases and J by 3 bases, with 12 bases between them. The CDR3 is 12 residues long. CDR3 loop: CACPGRDYEQYF. The CDR3 nucleotides read TGTGCCTGTCCGGGACGGGACTACGAGCAGTACTTC.